This T cell receptor (beta chain) was recorded in a study of T-cell reconstitution after alpha-beta-depleted transplantation in children. Study observations and caveats: Reportedly, roughly two months post-transplant, alpha-beta T cells arose from several hundred expanded graft clones.

CDR3 length: 15 residues. CDR1 is SGHRS and CDR2 is YFSETQ in the germline V gene. V was shortened by 5 bases and J by 4 bases, with 15 bases between the two germline ends. Preparation of the TCRbeta library used unique molecular identifiers. TCRdb ran MiXCR on the PCR reads and lists one entry per CDR3 protein. The data show about a million distinct CDR3 sequences, about 30% seen once. Comments on this clonotype: What it binds is not known.

The sequencing used PBMCs, mostly from graft donor cells, collected 360 days after TCRalphabeta/CD19-depleted stem cell transplant. This chain joins TRBV5-1 and TRBJ2-2; D is undetermined. This TCR was recovered from a boy under three years old who had a stem cell transplant for SCID, so the T cells may come from the graft donor. In DNA form, the CDR3 reads TGCGCCAGCAGTTATGGCGACATGGGCACCGGGGAGCTGTTTTTT. It is translated as CASSYGDMGTGELFF.